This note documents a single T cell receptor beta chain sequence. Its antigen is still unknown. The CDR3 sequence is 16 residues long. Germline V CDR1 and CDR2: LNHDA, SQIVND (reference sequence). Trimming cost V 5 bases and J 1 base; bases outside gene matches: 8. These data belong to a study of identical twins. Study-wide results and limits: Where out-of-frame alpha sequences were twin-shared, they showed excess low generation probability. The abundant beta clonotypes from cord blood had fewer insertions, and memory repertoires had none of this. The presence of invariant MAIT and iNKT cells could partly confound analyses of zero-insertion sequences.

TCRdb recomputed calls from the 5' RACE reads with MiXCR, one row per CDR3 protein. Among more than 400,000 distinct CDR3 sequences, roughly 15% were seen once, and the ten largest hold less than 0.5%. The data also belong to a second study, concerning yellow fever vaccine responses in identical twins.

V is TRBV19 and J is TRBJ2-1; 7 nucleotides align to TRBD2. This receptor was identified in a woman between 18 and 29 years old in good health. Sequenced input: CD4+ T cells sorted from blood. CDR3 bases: TGTGCCAGTAGTTCCGGGGGGATGTTTTCCTACAATGAGCAGTTCTTC. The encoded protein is CASSSGGMFSYNEQFF. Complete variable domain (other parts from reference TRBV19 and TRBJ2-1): DGGITQSPKYLFRKEGQNVTLSCEQNLNHDAMYWYRQDPGQGLRLIYYSQIVNDFQKGDIAEGYSVSREKKESFPLTVTSAQKNPTAFYLCASSSGGMFSYNEQFFGPGTRLTVL.